This T cell receptor (beta chain) was sequenced in a study of cytomegalovirus exposure and HLA in healthy donors (dated by TCRdb to the late 2010s). With regard to the full study: An earlier analysis of approximately 640 of the donors reported 276 Gb of sequence data and more than 90 million unique TCR beta sequences from about 179 million T cells. Typing coverage varied by locus: roughly 629-640 donors for A, B, C, DRB1 and DQB1; roughly 560 for DQA1; 600 to 610 for DPA1; roughly 450 for DPB1. A separate validation cohort of roughly 130 different subjects was used in addition to the roughly 620-subject first cohort. Among about 400 genotyped donors of the cohort, an average of about 220,000 unique TCR beta nucleotide sequences was sequenced per donor, of which about 18% were non-productive. Donor age, sex, ethnicity and CMV serostatus were collected together with the repertoire data. Every repertoire in the discovery cohort had been generated on one and the same sequencing platform. The study used immunosequencing to profile the T cell repertoires of under 700 subjects and linked those repertoires to cytomegalovirus serostatus. High-throughput TCR immunosequencing, statistical association of individual TCRs with disease status, and machine learning were combined to predict cytomegalovirus infection status. An early release that covered about 600 HLA-typed donors contained 300 to 350 gigabases of sequencing data and tens of millions of unique TCR sequences. A later genetic analysis used genome-wide SNP genotypes for about 65% of the roughly 670 donors, treating that subset as a discovery cohort. Roughly 5 DR-DQ haplotypes were handled as single units for association and clustering, since linkage in the cohort was strong. HLA typing included class I and class II loci at four-digit resolution. Rather than using new phenotypic data, the later analysis identified candidate immune exposures from TCR beta sequences and from how often those sequences occurred across donors. To decide whether each TCR beta V gene segment behaved as functional or pseudogenic, an earlier analysis of some 540 of the donors relied on high-throughput TCR beta sequencing. The aim of the study was to test whether cataloging public T cell receptors could identify signatures of past pathogen exposure. Of the roughly 400 genotyped donors, 81% were placed in the genetic ancestry cluster associated with self-reported Caucasian donors. A later analysis re-examined previously published TCR beta repertoires from about 670 donors and added high-resolution HLA genotyping to investigate patterns of TCR occurrence.

This clone was detected a few times. Its recognized antigen is unknown. No base quality information exists; no much larger clone differs at one position. Receptor amplification or capture employed the immunoSEQ multiplex PCR assay. For the multiplex PCR, a mixture combining 60 forward primers for TCR Vbeta segments and 13 reverse primers for TCR Jbeta segments was used. The CDR3 region of rearranged TCR beta genes was amplified from genomic DNA by a multiplex PCR assay. The amplified TCR beta libraries were sequenced on the Illumina HiSeq System as 87-base-pair reads. Per the original workflow: A later analysis tallied tens of millions of unique TCR beta chains across the 666 repertoires, and about 12 million of those chains were shared by two or more donors. Raw reads were error-corrected and collapsed into unique sequences by a nearest-neighbor algorithm in which closely related sequences were merged to remove PCR and sequencing errors. CDR3 sequences were aligned to IMGT reference sequences to assign V, D and J gene segments. Each retained sequence needed at least a six-nucleotide match to both a V gene segment and a J gene segment. A rearrangement counted as productive if the CDR3 had no stop codons and remained in frame with V and J, and every other rearrangement counted as non-productive. CDR3 was defined according to IMGT convention as the region running from the second conserved V-encoded cysteine to the conserved J-encoded phenylalanine. Sequences without an unambiguous match to a single V gene segment were excluded from the earlier analysis of a few hundred of the donors. In an earlier analysis of some 590 of the donors, a V segment was called functional when productive rearrangements were above 56.7%, and segregating when the standard deviation between donors exceeded 5%. A statistical classification framework was built for diagnosing cytomegalovirus status from the catalog of TCR beta chain sequences. In a later analysis, V and J genes were assigned by comparing TCR nucleotide sequences against IMGT/GENE-DB human TR gene sequences. A later analysis assigned CDR3 sequences and most-parsimonious VDJ recombination scenarios with the TCRdist pipeline. In a later analysis, each TCR beta chain was defined by its CDR3 amino acid sequence together with its V-gene family, and reads lacking a unique V-gene family were excluded. As a way to deal with suspected cross-contamination and a sequencing artifact, a later analysis dropped hundreds of nucleotide sequences that were highly shared and had low generation probability. In a later analysis, a clonal expansion index for each public chain was calculated from normalized within-repertoire ranks of inferred template counts. In a later analysis, generation probabilities were computed using a VDJ recombination model fitted to out-of-frame rearrangements, and the results were checked against IGoR. Hypergeometric tests were used in a later analysis to score TCR-TCR, TCR-HLA and TCR-CMV co-occurrence, with a repertoire-size bias correction applied to the TCR pairs. To estimate false discovery rates, a later analysis permuted the HLA or CMV assignments 20 times. A later analysis grouped co-occurring TCRs with DBSCAN, adding TCRdist sequence similarity when clustering within HLA-allele-positive subsets. For co-occurrence clustering, repertoires with fewer than 30,000 or more than 120,000 public chains were excluded, along with about five repertoires with anomalous nucleotide sharing. The table was pulled from immuneACCESS by TCRdb, which kept in-frame rearrangements only. Such tables lose some clones; where checked, under half of the loss comes from unresolved V genes, and the rest has no known cause. V, J and clone size were drawn from that table, and D and trimming were deduced from the DNA. This sample gives fewer than 200,000 clones in total; 65% to 85% of them show up just once. Of the sample, about 4.3% is held by the ten largest clones.

Counted from cysteine to phenylalanine, this CDR3 has 13 amino acids. Just the 39-base CDR3 DNA is kept, in frame starting at base 1. The germline V gene (reference sequence) supplies CDR1 MNHNY and CDR2 SVGAGI. V drops 5 bases and J drops 6 bases, leaving 14 bases in between. The cohort was made up of 500 to 850 healthy bone marrow donors. Cohort members were all nominally healthy when sampled, although unrecorded immune exposures were likely present. The donor tested CMV seropositive, placing the donor among the 289 seropositive members of the cohort. A peripheral blood sample was provided by each donor, and peripheral blood mononuclear cells were used for TCR beta sequencing. The Qiagen DNeasy Blood Extraction Kit was used to extract genomic DNA from the blood cell samples. What the study reported, not specific to this receptor: A later analysis associated roughly 17,000 TCR beta sequences with specific HLA alleles at a false discovery rate of 0.05. A later analysis found that HLA-associated TCR beta chains were more clonally expanded and had lower generation probabilities than equally common non-associated chains. CMV serostatus was the only immune exposure information available for the cohort. A further reported finding was that TCR beta sequences accurately predicted the HLA-A and HLA-B alleles for most subjects in the first cohort. HLA typing was unavailable for some donors at each locus, so association tests used only the typed subset. The 87-base-pair reads could not distinguish some IMGT-functional V segments, including TRBV6-2 and TRBV6-3, so those segments were excluded. The authors suggested that the approach could potentially be generalized to other disease states and immunological phenotypes. A later analysis found that most CMV-associated TCR beta chains appeared HLA-restricted, with HLA associations seemingly driven largely by CMV exposure. Cytomegalovirus status was reported to be diagnosed by the classifier with high specificity and sensitivity in both the original and validation cohorts. According to a later analysis, parvovirus B19, influenza, CMV and Epstein-Barr virus appeared linked to several top co-occurrence clusters. In the study, approximately 150 TCR beta chains were listed as associated with cytomegalovirus. Roughly uniform sequencing depth across donors was assumed in presence/absence analyses, although this assumption may not hold. Most TCR sequences were seen in very few donors, while some public TCRs were found in many individuals. Broadly in line with IMGT annotations, most TCR beta V segments showed up in productive rearrangements about 87% or about 30% of the time in an earlier analysis of some 590 of the donors. According to a later analysis, TCR association rates differed among HLA loci, with DRB1 alleles showing the most associated TCRs and HLA-C alleles showing the fewest. A group of highly shared sequence variants was considered likely to be a technical artifact of the sequencing pipeline. Linkage disequilibrium might explain the correlated functional status among segregating V segments, but an unknown experimental factor could not be ruled out. Assigning TCR associations to individual alleles was difficult when HLA alleles, especially DR and DQ, strongly co-occurred. In this cohort, only TCR beta chains were sequenced, and detectable features were limited by the absence of alpha or paired-chain data. According to a later genetic analysis, donors in an Asian-associated ancestry cluster had fewer N-insertions in productive TCRs than the approximately 710-donor mean. V-gene and J-gene trimming of TCR beta chains was associated with a missense DCLRE1C variant in a later genetic analysis, and the association was replicated in an independent cohort. Three of the identified cytomegalovirus-associated TCR beta chains were confirmed in vitro to be specific for cytomegalovirus antigens. Because counts were too low, some 16 rarely observed V segments, including chromosome 9 orphons, were excluded from the earlier analysis of fewer than 650 of the donors.

The sequence links TRBV6-6 to TRBJ2-7, with the D gene call left open. The receptor was isolated from a woman aged 50 to 60 in good health and CMV-seropositive. Sequences were obtained from PBMCs. The DNA is TGTGCCAGCAGTAAATTATACGCGTCCGAGCAGTACTTC. The encoded protein is CASSKLYASEQYF.